Listed below are T cell receptor beta chains from one sample, sequenced in a study of T cell repertoires in cytomegalovirus infection. MiXCR, run by TCRdb on the reads, gives a single entry per CDR3 protein. The table has 600,000 to 700,000 distinct CDR3 sequences, around 31% seen once. For these TCRs, the target antigens are not known. Sample: cultured PBMCs, taken from culture after CMV antigen stimulation. Receptors originate from a human donor in good health (CMV status not recorded). Some clones in this sample may be carry-over from other donors' samples. Each CDR3 is given with its conserved first and last residue. Fields, in order: V gene, D gene, clone size, J gene, CDR3 DNA, CDR3 protein. The D gene is left open where the match is weak. Clone sizes are given selectively: once, few, many, or a class where the clone is expanded.

TRBV28	TRBD2	NA	TRBJ2-1	TGTGCCAGCAGTACACCGGGACTAGCGGGGGGTAAATCGAGCTCCTACAATGAGCAGTTCTTC	CASSTPGLAGGKSSSYNEQFF
TRBV6-1	NA	NA	TRBJ1-6	TGTGCCAGCCGTGAAGCCCAGGCGGTCTATAATTCACCCCTCCACTTT	CASREAQAVYNSPLHF
TRBV15	TRBD1	once	TRBJ1-1	TGTGCCACAGACGCAGGGGGGAACACTGAAGCTTTCTTT	CATDAGGNTEAFF
TRBV12-3/TRBV12-4	NA	many	TRBJ1-4	TGTGCCAGCAGTTTGGGGCAGCGGGAAAAACTGTTTTTT	CASSLGQREKLFF
TRBV7-2	NA	many	TRBJ1-6	TGTGCCAGCAGCTTAGTGGTGTTAAATTCACCCCTCCACTTT	CASSLVVLNSPLHF
TRBV7-9	NA	NA	TRBJ2-2	TGTGCCAGCAGCTTTTTTGCATCCGGGGAGCTGTTTTTT	CASSFFASGELFF
TRBV29-1	TRBD1	NA	TRBJ2-2	TGCAGCGTTGCCGGGACAGGGGGGGCCGGGGAGCTGTTTTTT	CSVAGTGGAGELFF
TRBV6-6	TRBD1	few	TRBJ2-7	TGTGCCAGCAGTTACACCGGACAGGGTTCGGGCGAGCAGTACTTC	CASSYTGQGSGEQYF
TRBV7-2	TRBD2	few	TRBJ2-1	TGTGCCAGCAGCTTAGAGATCCGGGACTACAAAGGCAATGAGCAGTTCTTC	CASSLEIRDYKGNEQFF
TRBV27	NA	NA	TRBJ2-5	TGTGCCAGCAGTTTGGGGCAGGGGGGGCGGGAGACCCAGTACTTC	CASSLGQGGRETQYF
TRBV5-1	NA	NA	TRBJ2-7	TGCGCCAGCAGTTTGGGACCGGAGCGGTCCTACGAGCAGTACTTC	CASSLGPERSYEQYF
TRBV7-6	NA	NA	TRBJ1-5	TGTGCCAGCAGCCCACGGAGGACCAAGGGCAATCAGCCCCAGCATTTT	CASSPRRTKGNQPQHF
TRBV15	NA	NA	TRBJ1-1	TGTGCCACCAGCAGAGTTATCCAGGATGGCACTGAAGCTTTCTTT	CATSRVIQDGTEAFF
TRBV7-2	NA	many	TRBJ2-3	TGTGCCACCGAGGACGAATTGGTAGATACGCAGTATTTT	CATEDELVDTQYF
TRBV4-1	TRBD2	few	TRBJ2-3	TGCGCCAGCAGCCGAGGGACTAGCGGTACACGTAAGGAGCAGTATTTT	CASSRGTSGTRKEQYF
TRBV5-4	NA	NA	TRBJ2-3	TGTGCCAGCAGCCCCGGAGCGGGTCTCACAGATACGCAGTATTTT	CASSPGAGLTDTQYF
TRBV6-8	NA	few	TRBJ2-7	TGTGCCAGCAGCTCACCGCCCCGCTTCTCCTACGAGCAGTACTTC	CASSSPPRFSYEQYF
TRBV11-2	NA	few	TRBJ2-2	TGTGCCAGCAGCTTAAGGGTAATTGACGCCGGGGAGCTGTTTTTT	CASSLRVIDAGELFF
TRBV7-4	NA	once	TRBJ2-3	TGTGCCAGCAGTGAGAGGGTGGATGGCACAGATACGCAGTATTTT	CASSERVDGTDTQYF
TRBV7-9	NA	few	TRBJ2-1	TGTGCCAGCAGTCCAAAGGGGTCGAGGGAGAACTACAATGAGCAGTTCTTC	CASSPKGSRENYNEQFF
TRBV7-2	NA	NA	TRBJ2-5	TGTGCCAGCAGCCCCTGGGGGGTTCGAGAGACCCAGTACTTC	CASSPWGVRETQYF
TRBV4-3	NA	NA	TRBJ2-7	TGCGCCAGCAGCCAAGCCCCGTTCTCCTACGAGCAGTACTTC	CASSQAPFSYEQYF
TRBV11-2	NA	few	TRBJ2-7	TGTGCCAGCAGCCCCCGGGCGGTTGGACCTTCCTACGAGCAGTACTTC	CASSPRAVGPSYEQYF
TRBV6-1	TRBD1	NA	TRBJ1-1	TGTGCCAGCAAAATAGGACAGGGGGAGTACACTGAAGCTTTCTTT	CASKIGQGEYTEAFF
TRBV20-1	TRBD1	NA	TRBJ1-1	TGCAGTGCCAAGGACAGGGATAACACTGAAGCTTTCTTT	CSAKDRDNTEAFF
TRBV7-9	NA	many	TRBJ2-1	TGTGCCAGCAGAGTTGCGGGGAACAATGAGCAGTTCTTC	CASRVAGNNEQFF
TRBV7-2	NA	many	TRBJ2-3	TGTGCCAGCAGCTTCCGACGGGCGGGACCACCCACAGATACGCAGTATTTT	CASSFRRAGPPTDTQYF
TRBV12-3/TRBV12-4	NA	few	TRBJ2-2	TGTGCCAGCAGAGTAATTACAGGGTCTGTCGGGGAGCTGTTTTTT	CASRVITGSVGELFF
TRBV7-2	TRBD1	many	TRBJ2-7	TGTGCCAGCAGCCCGGGGACAGGGGGGTTATCCGAGCAGTACTTC	CASSPGTGGLSEQYF
TRBV7-2	NA	many	TRBJ1-2	TGTGCCAGCAGCTCCGACAACTATGGCTACACCTTC	CASSSDNYGYTF
TRBV19	NA	NA	TRBJ2-7	TGTGCCAGTAGTGCGCTAAGGGGTCCATCCTACGAGCAGTACTTC	CASSALRGPSYEQYF
TRBV4-2	NA	few	TRBJ2-2	TGTGCCAGCAGCCCAGGGGTCACCGGGGAGCTGTTTTTT	CASSPGVTGELFF
TRBV5-1	NA	NA	TRBJ2-1	TGCGCCAGCAGCTCCCCCGACCGGTCGGAGCAGTTCTTC	CASSSPDRSEQFF
TRBV4-1	NA	NA	TRBJ2-7	TGCGCCAGCAGTCTCGGGTGGGGGGCGACCTACGAGCAGTACTTC	CASSLGWGATYEQYF
TRBV7-8	TRBD2	once	TRBJ2-1	TGTGCCAGCAGCTTACTTGCTGAGTCGGGACTAGCGGGGTACAATGAGCAGTTCTTC	CASSLLAESGLAGYNEQFF
TRBV10-3	NA	few	TRBJ2-7	TGTGCCATCACGAAAGACGGAAACTCCTACGAGCAGTACTTC	CAITKDGNSYEQYF
TRBV7-2	NA	many	TRBJ2-1	TGTGCCAGCAGCTGGAAGTCGAGTAATGAGCAGTTCTTC	CASSWKSSNEQFF
TRBV11-2	TRBD2	NA	TRBJ2-1	TGTGCCAGCAGCTTAGATGGACTAGCGGTCGATGAGCAGTTCTTC	CASSLDGLAVDEQFF
TRBV30	TRBD2	NA	TRBJ2-1	TGTGCCTGGAGTGTACTCTCCCGGGGGGGTGAGCAGTTCTTC	CAWSVLSRGGEQFF
TRBV7-2	NA	many	TRBJ2-5	TGTGCCAGCAGCTTTTTAGGGGGGCAAGAGACCCAGTACTTC	CASSFLGGQETQYF
TRBV12-3/TRBV12-4	TRBD2	few	TRBJ2-7	TGTGCCAGCACTCCCGCGGGGGACGGATCCAGGCGGTACTTC	CASTPAGDGSRRYF
TRBV5-4	TRBD1	NA	TRBJ2-1	TGTGCCAGCAGCTTGGGGGGACAGGGGGTTAATGAGCAGTTCTTC	CASSLGGQGVNEQFF